What follows are 30 T cell receptor beta chains derived from one specimen sequenced in a study of blood T cell repertoires in COVID-19. Libraries were prepared by immunoSEQ multiplex PCR; TCRdb keeps only in-frame clonotypes and omits some of them. The profile shows tens of thousands of clones, less than 80% of them singletons. Material for sequencing was peripheral blood. Receptor source: a human donor in a cohort sampled during active COVID-19.

This clone has a single count. The CDR3 region is CASSLMGRGTEAFF. CDR3 DNA sequence: TGTGCCAGCAGCTTAATGGGGCGCGGCACTGAAGCTTTCTTT. This chain connects TRBV7-2 to TRBJ1-1, with a possible D match to TRBD1 (5 bases). Germline CDR1 reads SGHTA; CDR2 reads FQGNSA. This CDR3 comprises 14 residues. V lost 2 bases and J 4 bases, leaving 11 bases between the germline ends. The full variable domain, rest sourced from reference TRBV7-2 and TRBJ1-1, is GAGVSQSPSNKVTEKGKDVELRCDPISGHTALYWYRQSLGQGLEFLIYFQGNSAPDKSGLPSDRFSAERTGGSVSTLTIQRTQQEDSAVYLCASSLMGRGTEAFFGQGTRLTVV.

This chain links TRBV11-2 with TRBJ2-3; no firm D call. CDR3 size: 12 residues. Germline CDR1 reads SGHAT; CDR2 reads FQNNGV. Trimming removed 9 bases from V and 2 bases from J, with 9 bases in between. In DNA, the CDR3 is TGTGCCAGTTCAGGCTTCACAGATACGCAGTATTTT. It is translated as CASSGFTDTQYF.

This chain joins TRBV29-1 and TRBJ2-3; 11 bases agree with TRBD1. J gave up 4 bases and V 3 bases, and 3 bases lay outside the gene matches. This CDR3 is 14 amino acids long. Germline V gene data show CDR1 as SQVTM and CDR2 as ANQGSEA. CDR3: CSVDGTGGADTQYF. The CDR3, as DNA: TGCAGCGTTGACGGGACAGGGGGTGCAGATACGCAGTATTTT.

This clone occurred a few times. The chain has TRBV7-9 and TRBJ2-7; a possible D gene is TRBD1 (5 bases). Trimming cost V 5 bases and J 2 bases, with 13 bases left between them. There are 14 residues in the CDR3. The germline V gene has CDR1 SEHNR and CDR2 FQNEAQ (reference sequence). This chain's CDR3 is CASSMTEQPYEQYF. Written as DNA, the CDR3 is TGTGCCAGCAGCATGACAGAACAGCCCTACGAGCAGTACTTC.

The chain employs TRBV29-1 and TRBJ2-5, with 7 bases aligning to TRBD2. The CDR3 is made up of 13 amino acids. Trimming at V came to 7 bases and at J to 4 bases, leaving 9 bases not matched to a gene. Germline V gene data show CDR1 as SQVTM and CDR2 as ANQGSEA. Here the CDR3 reads CSARTGRGETQYF. The CDR3, as DNA: TGCAGCGCCCGGACTGGGAGGGGAGAGACCCAGTACTTC.

V gene TRBV18 combines with J gene TRBJ2-7; 10 bases are shared with TRBD2. Germline V lookup: CDR1 KGHSH, CDR2 LQKENI. J lost 6 bases, V lost 6 bases, and 2 bases had no gene match. This CDR3 contains 12 residues. CDR3 DNA: TGTGCCAGCTCGTCTAGCGGGAGCGAGCAGTACTTC. It encodes CASSSSGSEQYF.

The chain uses TRBV19 and TRBJ1-2; 7 positions agree with TRBD1. Germline V gene sequence: CDR1 LNHDA, CDR2 SQIVND (reference sequence). CDR3 length: 17 residues. Germline trimming cut 9 bases from V and 4 bases from J; bases unmatched to any gene: 20. CDR3 coding DNA: TGTGCCAGCAGGAATCCGGGACAGAAGTTAGCTAGCTATGGCTACACCTTC. This sequence encodes CASRNPGQKLASYGYTF.

The rearrangement links TRBV5-4 to TRBJ2-1; 12 bases fit TRBD2. This CDR3 is 15 amino acids long. Germline CDR1 is SGHNT and CDR2 is YYREEE (reference sequence). The junction had 3 bases not matched to a gene; V was cut back by 0 bases and J by 8 bases. The CDR3 loop reads CASSLGGLAGDEQFF. The CDR3 DNA sequence: TGTGCCAGCAGCTTGGGGGGACTAGCGGGCGATGAGCAGTTCTTC.

This chain links TRBV19 with TRBJ1-2; 8 positions agree with TRBD1. The junction had 9 bases not matched to a gene; V was cut back by 5 bases and J by 4 bases. The CDR3 has 15 amino acids. The V gene's germline CDR1 is LNHDA and CDR2 SQIVND (reference sequence). The CDR3 nucleotides are TGTGCCAGTAGTCCTCGACAGGGGCTGCTCTATGGCTACACCTTC. It is translated as CASSPRQGLLYGYTF.

This chain connects TRBV18 to TRBJ2-7, with unresolved D. This CDR3 is built from 12 residues. Trimming took off 3 bases at V and 3 bases at J, with 6 bases between the two ends. Germline lookup yields CDR1 KGHSH and CDR2 LQKENI. The DNA of the CDR3 is TGTGCCAGCTCACCTACTCTCTACGAGCAGTACTTC. This translates into CASSPTLYEQYF. The variable domain in full, completed from reference TRBV18 and TRBJ2-7, reads NAGVMQNPRHLVRRRGQEARLRCSPMKGHSHVYWYRQLPEEGLKFMVYLQKENIIDESGMPKERFSAEFPKEGPSILRIQQVVRGDSAAYFCASSPTLYEQYFGPGTRLTVT.

V gene TRBV7-2 combines with J gene TRBJ1-3; D unclear. The CDR3 loop spans 15 amino acids. Per the germline V gene, CDR1 is SGHTA and CDR2 is FQGNSA. V dropped 5 bases and J dropped 0 bases, with 11 bases sitting between them. The chain's CDR3 is CASSPQATSGNTIYF. CDR3 in DNA: TGTGCCAGCAGCCCTCAGGCCACCTCTGGAAACACCATATATTTT.

In this sample, this clone turned up many times. The rearrangement links TRBV10-1 to TRBJ1-2; 7 bases are a match to TRBD1. V lost 9 bases, J lost 4 bases, and 2 bases stayed unmatched. Germline CDR1 reads WNHNN; CDR2 reads SYGVQD (reference sequence). This CDR3 is built from 11 residues. The CDR3 protein is CASGDSYGYTF. The CDR3 DNA is TGCGCCAGTGGGGACAGCTATGGCTACACCTTC.

J is TRBJ1-1 and V is TRBV12-3 or TRBV12-4, with unresolved D. V was trimmed by 3 bases and J by 0 bases, leaving 2 bases between them. The CDR3 covers 12 residues. CDR3 sequence: CASSFMNTEAFF. In DNA form, the CDR3 reads TGTGCCAGCAGTTTTATGAACACTGAAGCTTTCTTT.

This clone is medium-sized in the sample. The chain couples TRBV5-8 to TRBJ1-5; D is uncertain. This CDR3 region has 13 residues. Germline lookup yields CDR1 SGHTS and CDR2 YDEGEE. Deletions cut 4 bases from V and 6 bases from J, with 11 bases between. Here the CDR3 DNA reads TGTGCCAGCAGCCGAAGCCTCGGTCAGCCCCAGCATTTT. Its protein is CASSRSLGQPQHF.

J is TRBJ1-1 and V is TRBV11-2, with 9 positions matching TRBD1. CDR1 and CDR2 (germline): SGHAT, FQNNGV. Trimming at V came to 5 bases and at J to 4 bases, leaving 8 bases not matched to a gene. The CDR3 loop spans 15 amino acids. The CDR3 reads CASSPAQGASTEAFF. The CDR3 region has the DNA TGTGCCAGCAGCCCGGCACAGGGGGCAAGCACTGAAGCTTTCTTT.

Notes on this clone: Other DNA sequences in the same sample also yield this CDR3. The rearrangement links TRBV6-2 or TRBV6-3 to TRBJ2-1, with 11 bases matching TRBD2. Germline V gene lookup returns CDR1 MNHEY and CDR2 SVGEGT. Trimming cost V 3 bases and J 3 bases; bases outside gene matches: 1. This CDR3 region has 15 residues. The CDR3 protein is CASSYTSGSYNEQFF. The CDR3 DNA sequence: TGTGCCAGCAGTTATACTAGCGGGAGCTACAATGAGCAGTTCTTC.

The chain links TRBV12-3 or TRBV12-4 to TRBJ1-2; a weak D match, TRBD1 (6 bases). V lost 5 bases and J 7 bases, leaving 11 bases between the germline ends. CDR3 length: 12 residues. CDR3 in amino acids: CASSRQGSGYTF. As DNA, the CDR3 is TGTGCCAGCAGTCGGCAGGGGTCTGGCTACACCTTC.

This sequence joins TRBV10-3 and TRBJ2-1; TRBD2 aligns across 11 bases. The CDR3 covers 15 residues. Germline trimming cut 5 bases from V and 6 bases from J; bases unmatched to any gene: 6. Germline CDR1 is ENHRY and CDR2 is SYGVKD. The CDR3 region is CAISLGLAGTNEQFF. The CDR3 region has the DNA TGTGCCATCAGTCTCGGACTAGCGGGCACCAATGAGCAGTTCTTC.

The chain carries TRBV19 and TRBJ2-3, with 13 bases that match TRBD2. This CDR3 is 16 amino acids long. Germline V CDR1 and CDR2: LNHDA, SQIVND (reference sequence). The trim removed 5 bases at V and 5 bases at J, leaving 7 bases unmatched. This chain's CDR3 is CASSLRLAGGLDTQYF. CDR3 in DNA: TGTGCCAGTAGTCTCCGACTAGCGGGAGGACTAGATACGCAGTATTTT.

This clone is a singleton in its sample. J is TRBJ2-7 and V is TRBV7-2; 11 nucleotides agree with TRBD2. In germline, CDR1 is SGHTA, CDR2 FQGNSA. J gave up 3 bases and V 0 bases, and 4 bases lay outside the gene matches. The CDR3 length is 16 residues. CDR3 protein: CASSLAPGTSGYEQYF. CDR3 in DNA: TGTGCCAGCAGCTTAGCCCCAGGGACTAGCGGCTACGAGCAGTACTTC.

V gene TRBV6-4 combines with J gene TRBJ1-4; the D is unclear. This CDR3 is 14 amino acids long. Trimming cost V 4 bases and J 7 bases, with 13 bases left between them. Germline loops: CDR1 MRHNA, CDR2 SNTAGT. The CDR3 coding sequence is TGTGCCAGCAGTGCAGGCGGTGGGAGTGAAAAACTGTTTTTT. Its protein product is CASSAGGGSEKLFF.

J is TRBJ2-1 and V is TRBV29-1; 12 bases map to TRBD2. The CDR3 is made up of 13 amino acids. Germline V gene sequence: CDR1 SQVTM, CDR2 ANQGSEA. With 7 bases clipped from V and 10 bases from J, the junction kept 8 bases outside the gene matches. The CDR3 DNA sequence: TGCAGCGGGCGACTAGCGGGAGTCGAAGAGCAGTTCTTC. This sequence encodes CSGRLAGVEEQFF.

The chain couples TRBV30 to TRBJ1-1; D perhaps matches TRBD1 (5 bases). V was cut by 6 bases and J by 5 bases, with 16 bases left in between. Germline V gene sequence: CDR1 GTSNPN, CDR2 SVGIG (reference sequence). The CDR3 has 13 amino acids. CDR3 DNA: TGTGCCTGTACTGCACCGGGGGGGACTGAAGCTTTCTTT. This sequence encodes CACTAPGGTEAFF.

Worth noting for this clone: One end of the junction is discordant with germline, which a read error may explain. The CDR3 DNA follows: TGCAGCGTTGAATGGAGGGAGAACTCTGAAGCTTTCTTT. Translated, it gives CSVEWRENSEAFF. The chain carries TRBV29-1 and TRBJ1-1; D unclear. CDR1 and CDR2 (germline): SQVTM, ANQGSEA. The CDR3 is 13 amino acids.

V gene TRBV11-2 combines with J gene TRBJ2-7, with TRBD1 matching over 8 bases. Germline V gives CDR1 SGHAT, CDR2 FQNNGV. V was clipped by 5 bases and J by 4 bases; unmatched bases: 10. The CDR3 is 15 residues long. DNA of the CDR3: TGTGCCAGCAGCCCCCTAGACAGGGGTGGTTACGAGCAGTACTTC. Residues: CASSPLDRGGYEQYF.

This clone was picked up one time. The chain combines TRBV29-1 with TRBJ2-1, with 8 bases lining up with TRBD2. After removal of 2 bases from V and 11 bases from J, the junction contained 8 bases not matched to a gene. Germline lookup yields CDR1 SQVTM and CDR2 ANQGSEA. The CDR3 extends over 13 amino acids. CDR3 DNA: TGCAGCGTTGAAAGCGGGAGTGAGCTTAAGCAGTTCTTC. Amino acids: CSVESGSELKQFF.

The chain employs TRBV28 and TRBJ1-3; 11 bases map to TRBD1. The CDR3 has 14 residues. The germline CDR1 and CDR2 sequences are MDHEN and SYDVKM. V was clipped by 8 bases and J by 4 bases; unmatched bases: 4. The CDR3 reads CASGQGARGNTIYF. In nucleotides, the CDR3 is TGTGCCAGCGGACAGGGGGCTAGAGGAAACACCATATATTTT.

This clone was detected only a few times. This chain joins TRBV4-3 and TRBJ1-2; possible D gene TRBD1, 6 bases. The CDR3 is 14 residues long. Germline values: CDR1 LGHNA, CDR2 YSLEER. Trimming stripped 1 base from V and 7 bases from J, with 13 bases between. CDR3 DNA sequence: TGCGCCAGCAGCCAAGCCTCAGGGGTAGGTGGCTACACCTTC. Encoded protein: CASSQASGVGGYTF.

The CDR3 protein is CASSPGGPPGELFF. CDR3 bases: TGTGCCAGCTCGCCAGGGGGCCCACCCGGGGAGCTGTTTTTT. This chain uses TRBV18 with TRBJ2-2; the match to TRBD1 covers 8 bases. V trimming: 6 bases; J trimming: 6 bases; junction bases outside the gene matches: 6. The CDR3 totals 14 residues. The germline V gene has CDR1 KGHSH and CDR2 LQKENI.

The chain links TRBV12-3 or TRBV12-4 to TRBJ1-3; D not certain. V was shortened by 6 bases and J by 3 bases, with 9 bases between the two germline ends. The CDR3 is 13 amino acids. The CDR3, as DNA: TGTGCCAGCAGGGGCAATCTTGGAAACACCATATATTTT. Protein: CASRGNLGNTIYF.